The source of this T cell receptor (beta chain) is a study of T cell responses to AZD1222 COVID-19 vaccine. The wider study: Second doses that came at about 4 or about 12 weeks were put together. Study-level findings and limits: Seropositive at baseline were only a handful of AZD1222 recipients. Nearly half of the spike-specific TCRs reportedly recognize variant regions that carry no mutations. Receipt of two AZD1222 doses was followed by a rise in Spike-specific TCR breadth and depth.

Profiled with immunoSEQ multiplex PCR; TCRdb holds only in-frame clones, not every one. The table records over 120,000 clones, roughly nine tenths of them present only once. This CDR3 is 19 amino acids long. Germline trimming cut 0 bases from V and 4 bases from J; bases unmatched to any gene: 15. Germline CDR1 SGDLS, CDR2 YYNGEE. As for this clone: Its cognate antigen is unknown.

The rearrangement uses TRBV9 and TRBJ1-3; 8 bases fit TRBD1. Material: peripheral blood, obtained on day 0 of AZD1222 vaccination. This receptor was identified in an adult in good health. In nucleotides, the CDR3 is TGTGCCAGCAGCGTAGCGAGTTTCGGACAGGGAGGTTCGGGAAACACCATATATTTT. This encodes CASSVASFGQGGSGNTIYF.